This T cell receptor (beta chain) was sequenced during a study of cytomegalovirus exposure and HLA in healthy donors. About the study: A prior study identified roughly 110 million unique TCR beta sequences from 200 million or so T cells. Of more than 350 genotyped donors, approximately 80% clustered with self-reported Caucasian donors.

V lost 6 bases to trimming and J lost 9 bases, with 10 bases between them. This CDR3 is 12 amino acids long. Germline-derived CDR1 and CDR2 are SGHRS and YFSETQ. Broader study findings: In a later analysis, the majority of CMV-associated beta chains seemingly showed HLA restriction.

PCR employed 60 Vbeta and 13 Jbeta primers. TCRdb's table, derived via immunoSEQ multiplex PCR, lists solely in-frame clones and lacks some. Of 65,000 to 75,000 clones listed, around 78% are singletons. To note about this clone: Its antigen remains unidentified.

V and J are TRBV5-1 and TRBJ1-6; D perhaps matches TRBD1 (5 bases). This clonotype was sampled from a man in his fifties in good health and CMV-seronegative. Input material: PBMCs. The CDR3 region has the DNA TGCGCCAGCACCCGACAGTCTTCACCCCTCCACTTT. This gives the protein CASTRQSSPLHF. The full variable domain, completed using reference TRBV5-1 and TRBJ1-6, is KAGVTQTPRYLIKTRGQQVTLSCSPISGHRSVSWYQQTPGQGLQFLFEYFSETQRNKGNFPGRFSGRQFSNSRSEMNVSTLELGDSALYLCASTRQSSPLHFGNGTRLTVT.